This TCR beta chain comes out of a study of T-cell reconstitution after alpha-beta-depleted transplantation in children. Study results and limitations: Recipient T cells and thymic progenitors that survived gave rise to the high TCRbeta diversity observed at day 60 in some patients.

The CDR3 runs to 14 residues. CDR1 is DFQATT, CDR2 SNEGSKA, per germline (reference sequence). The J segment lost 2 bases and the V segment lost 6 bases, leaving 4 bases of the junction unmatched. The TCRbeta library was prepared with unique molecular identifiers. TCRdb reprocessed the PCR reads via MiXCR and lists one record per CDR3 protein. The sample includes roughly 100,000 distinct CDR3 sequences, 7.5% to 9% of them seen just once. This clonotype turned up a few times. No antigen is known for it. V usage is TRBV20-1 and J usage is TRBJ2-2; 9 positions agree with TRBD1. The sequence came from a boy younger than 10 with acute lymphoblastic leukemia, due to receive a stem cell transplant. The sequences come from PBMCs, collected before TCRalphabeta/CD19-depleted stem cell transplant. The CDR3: CSARTGANTGELFF. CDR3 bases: TGCAGTGCGAGGACAGGGGCCAACACCGGGGAGCTGTTTTTT.